A selection of T cell receptor beta chains follows, all from one sample in a study of cytomegalovirus exposure and HLA in healthy donors. TCRdb keeps only in-frame clones here, not all; method: immunoSEQ multiplex PCR. This sample has about 200,000 clones, with around 80% found just once. The specimen was PBMCs. The receptors originated from a man between 25 and 39 years old in good health and CMV-seronegative. Both conserved end residues are part of each CDR3. D genes are given only for firm matches. For some rows the clone size is stated as once, few or many, or as a class when expanded; others skip it.

TRBJ1-1 | - | TRBV29-1 | - | TGCAGCGTGGGCACCCGTCAATCCATGAACACTGAAGCTTTCTTT | CSVGTRQSMNTEAFF
TRBJ1-2 | - | TRBV2 | TRBD1 | TGTGCCAGCAGAGGGATCCCGGGACAGGGGATAGACTATGGCTACACCTTC | CASRGIPGQGIDYGYTF
TRBJ2-2 | - | TRBV19 | - | TGTGCCAGTAGTATAATGAGTGGAACAGGGCTCGGGGAGCTGTTTTTT | CASSIMSGTGLGELFF
TRBJ2-7 | - | TRBV10-2 | TRBD1 | TGCGCCAGCACTCCCCGGGACAGCTACGAGCAGTACTTC | CASTPRDSYEQYF
TRBJ1-5 | once | TRBV9 | - | TGTGCCAGCAGCGTAGGACAGACCAATCAGCCCCAGCATTTT | CASSVGQTNQPQHF
TRBJ1-1 | - | TRBV7-9 | TRBD1 | TGTGCCAGCAGCCCGAGCGGGACAGGGTATACTGAAGCTTTCTTT | CASSPSGTGYTEAFF
TRBJ2-7 | - | TRBV5-4 | - | TGTGCCAGCAGCTATCAACCGGGCGAGCAGTACTTC | CASSYQPGEQYF
TRBJ2-1 | - | TRBV9 | TRBD1 | TGTGCCAGCAGCGCGATGACAGGGCTCTCCTACAATGAGCAGTTCTTC | CASSAMTGLSYNEQFF
TRBJ1-1 | once | TRBV2 | TRBD1 | TGTGCCAGCAGTAAGGACAGGGGAAACACTGAAGCTTTCTTT | CASSKDRGNTEAFF
TRBJ2-2 | - | TRBV5-4 | - | TGTGCCAGCAGCTTGCGGGCGAACACCGGGGAGCTGTTTTTT | CASSLRANTGELFF
TRBJ2-7 | - | TRBV5-1 | TRBD1 | TGCGCCAGCAGCTTGAGGTCAGGGGGCGATTACGAGCAGTACTTC | CASSLRSGGDYEQYF